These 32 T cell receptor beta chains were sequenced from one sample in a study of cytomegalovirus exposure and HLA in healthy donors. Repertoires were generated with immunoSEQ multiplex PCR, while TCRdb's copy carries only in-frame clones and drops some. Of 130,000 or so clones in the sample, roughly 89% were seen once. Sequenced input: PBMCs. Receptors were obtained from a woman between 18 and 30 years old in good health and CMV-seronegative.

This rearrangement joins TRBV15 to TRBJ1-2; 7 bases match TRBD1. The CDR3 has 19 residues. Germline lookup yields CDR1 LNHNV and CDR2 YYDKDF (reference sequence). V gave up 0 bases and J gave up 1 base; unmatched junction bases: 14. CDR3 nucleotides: TGTGCCACCAGCAGAGATCTAGGGACAGCGAGTTTTTTTAACTATGGCTACACCTTC. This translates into CATSRDLGTASFFNYGYTF.

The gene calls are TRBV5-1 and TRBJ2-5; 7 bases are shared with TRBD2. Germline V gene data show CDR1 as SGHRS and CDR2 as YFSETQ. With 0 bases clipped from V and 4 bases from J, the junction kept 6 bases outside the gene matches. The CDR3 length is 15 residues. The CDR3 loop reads CASSLALAQGETQYF. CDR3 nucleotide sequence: TGCGCCAGCAGCTTGGCACTAGCGCAGGGAGAGACCCAGTACTTC.

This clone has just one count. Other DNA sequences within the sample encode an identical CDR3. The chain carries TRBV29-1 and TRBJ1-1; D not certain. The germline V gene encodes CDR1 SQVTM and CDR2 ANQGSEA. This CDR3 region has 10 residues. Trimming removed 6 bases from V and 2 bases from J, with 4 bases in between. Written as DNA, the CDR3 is TGCAGCGTCCAAAACACTGAAGCTTTCTTT. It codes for CSVQNTEAFF.

As DNA, the CDR3 is TGTGCCAGCAGCTTGGGGACAGCATATGGCTACACCTTC. This sequence encodes CASSLGTAYGYTF. This chain connects TRBV5-6 to TRBJ1-2, with D maybe TRBD1 (6 bases). Trimming cost V 0 bases and J 5 bases, with 8 bases left between them. This CDR3 has 13 residues. Germline loops: CDR1 SGHDT, CDR2 YYEEEE.

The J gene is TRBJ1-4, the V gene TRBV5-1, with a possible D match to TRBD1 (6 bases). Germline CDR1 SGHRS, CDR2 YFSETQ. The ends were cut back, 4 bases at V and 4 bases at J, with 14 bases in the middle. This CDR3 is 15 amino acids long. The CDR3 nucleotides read TGCGCCAGCAGCCCCTACAGGGCAGATAATGAAAAACTGTTTTTT. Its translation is CASSPYRADNEKLFF.

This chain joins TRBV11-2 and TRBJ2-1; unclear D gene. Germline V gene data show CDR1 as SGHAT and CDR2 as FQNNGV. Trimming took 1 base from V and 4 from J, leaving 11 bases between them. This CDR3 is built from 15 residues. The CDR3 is CASSLVQNLYNEQFF. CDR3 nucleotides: TGTGCCAGCAGCTTAGTACAGAACTTATACAATGAGCAGTTCTTC.

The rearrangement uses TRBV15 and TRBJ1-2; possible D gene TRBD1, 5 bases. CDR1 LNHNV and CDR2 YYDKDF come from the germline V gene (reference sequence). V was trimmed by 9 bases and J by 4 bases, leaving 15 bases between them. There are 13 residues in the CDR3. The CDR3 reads CATARRGSYGYTF. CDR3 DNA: TGTGCCACTGCAAGGAGGGGAAGCTATGGCTACACCTTC.

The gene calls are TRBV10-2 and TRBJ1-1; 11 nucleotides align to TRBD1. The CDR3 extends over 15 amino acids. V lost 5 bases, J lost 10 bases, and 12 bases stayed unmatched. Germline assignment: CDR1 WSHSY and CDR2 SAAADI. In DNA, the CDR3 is TGCGCCAGCAGTTCAATGGGGACAGGGGGAATTAGAGCTTTCTTT. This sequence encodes CASSSMGTGGIRAFF.

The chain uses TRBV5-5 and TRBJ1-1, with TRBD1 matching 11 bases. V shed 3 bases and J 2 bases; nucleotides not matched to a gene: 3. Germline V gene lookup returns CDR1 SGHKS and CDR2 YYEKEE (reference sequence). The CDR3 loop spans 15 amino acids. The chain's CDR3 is CASSSWTGGNTEAFF. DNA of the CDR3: TGTGCCAGCAGCTCTTGGACAGGGGGCAACACTGAAGCTTTCTTT.

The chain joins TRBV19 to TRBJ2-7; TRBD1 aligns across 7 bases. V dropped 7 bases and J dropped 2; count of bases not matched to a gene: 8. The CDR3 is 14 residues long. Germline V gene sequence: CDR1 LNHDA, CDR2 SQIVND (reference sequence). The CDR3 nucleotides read TGTGCCAGTACCCAAGGGGGCGGCACCTACGAGCAGTACTTC. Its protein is CASTQGGGTYEQYF.

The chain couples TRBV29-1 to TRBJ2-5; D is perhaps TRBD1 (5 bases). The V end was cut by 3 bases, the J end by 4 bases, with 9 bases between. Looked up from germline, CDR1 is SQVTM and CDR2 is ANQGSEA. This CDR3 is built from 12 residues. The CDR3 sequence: CSVDAGSETQYF. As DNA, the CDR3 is TGCAGCGTTGATGCAGGGTCAGAGACCCAGTACTTC.

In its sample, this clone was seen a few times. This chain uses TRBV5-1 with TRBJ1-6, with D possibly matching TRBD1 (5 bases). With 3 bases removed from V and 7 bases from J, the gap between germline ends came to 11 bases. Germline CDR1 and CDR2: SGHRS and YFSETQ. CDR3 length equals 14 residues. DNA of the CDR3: TGCGCCAGCAGCTCCCGACAGCAAAATTCACCCCTCCACTTT. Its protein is CASSSRQQNSPLHF.

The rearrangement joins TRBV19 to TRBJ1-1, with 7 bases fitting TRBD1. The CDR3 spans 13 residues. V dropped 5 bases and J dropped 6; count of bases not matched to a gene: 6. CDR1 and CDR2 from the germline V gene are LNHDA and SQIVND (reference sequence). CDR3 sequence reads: CASSDEGAPEAFF. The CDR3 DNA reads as TGTGCCAGTAGTGACGAGGGGGCCCCTGAAGCTTTCTTT.

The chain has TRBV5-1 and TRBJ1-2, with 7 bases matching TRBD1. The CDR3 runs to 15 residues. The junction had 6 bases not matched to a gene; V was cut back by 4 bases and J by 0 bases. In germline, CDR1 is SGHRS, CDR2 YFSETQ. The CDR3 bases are TGCGCCAGCAGCCCACGCCAGGGGGCTAACTATGGCTACACCTTC. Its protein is CASSPRQGANYGYTF.

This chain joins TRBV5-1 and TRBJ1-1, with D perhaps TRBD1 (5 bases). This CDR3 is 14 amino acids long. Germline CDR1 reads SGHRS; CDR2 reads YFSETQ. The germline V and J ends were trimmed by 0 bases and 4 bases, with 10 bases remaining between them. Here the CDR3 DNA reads TGCGCCAGCAGCTTGGAAAGTCAGGGCACTGAAGCTTTCTTT. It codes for CASSLESQGTEAFF.

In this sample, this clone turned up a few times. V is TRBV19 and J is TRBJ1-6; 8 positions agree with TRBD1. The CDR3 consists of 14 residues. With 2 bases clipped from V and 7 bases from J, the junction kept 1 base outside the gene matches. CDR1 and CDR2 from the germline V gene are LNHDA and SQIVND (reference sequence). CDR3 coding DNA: TGTGCCAGTAGTATATGGGACAGGAATTCACCCCTCCACTTT. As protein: CASSIWDRNSPLHF.

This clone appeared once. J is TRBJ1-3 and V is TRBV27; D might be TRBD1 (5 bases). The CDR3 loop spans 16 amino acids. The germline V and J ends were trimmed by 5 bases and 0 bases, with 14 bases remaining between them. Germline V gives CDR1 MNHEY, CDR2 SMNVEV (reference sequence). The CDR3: CASSRGRGSSGNTIYF. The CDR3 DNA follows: TGTGCCAGCAGTCGAGGAAGGGGATCCTCTGGAAACACCATATATTTT.

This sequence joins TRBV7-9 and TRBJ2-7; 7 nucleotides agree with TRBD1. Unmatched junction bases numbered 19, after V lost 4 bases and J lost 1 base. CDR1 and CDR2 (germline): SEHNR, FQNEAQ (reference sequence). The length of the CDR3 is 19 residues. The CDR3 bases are TGTGCCAGCAGCTCCTCCTTGCCGGTGGGACAGAAACTATCCTACGAGCAGTACTTC. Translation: CASSSSLPVGQKLSYEQYF. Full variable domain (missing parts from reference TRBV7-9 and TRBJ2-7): DTGVSQNPRHKITKRGQNVTFRCDPISEHNRLYWYRQTLGQGPEFLTYFQNEAQLEKSRLLSDRFSAERPKGSFSTLEIQRTEQGDSAMYLCASSSSLPVGQKLSYEQYFGPGTRLTVT.

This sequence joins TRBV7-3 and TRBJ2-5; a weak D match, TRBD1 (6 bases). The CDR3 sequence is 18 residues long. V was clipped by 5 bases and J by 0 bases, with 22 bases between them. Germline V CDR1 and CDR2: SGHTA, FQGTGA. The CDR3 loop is CASSLRPSTGPYQETQYF. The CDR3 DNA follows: TGTGCCAGCAGCCTCAGACCATCGACAGGACCGTACCAAGAGACCCAGTACTTC.

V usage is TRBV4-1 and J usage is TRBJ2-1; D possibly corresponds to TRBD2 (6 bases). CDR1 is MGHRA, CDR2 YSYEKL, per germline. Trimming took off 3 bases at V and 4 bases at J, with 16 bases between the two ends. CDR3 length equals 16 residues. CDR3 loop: CASSHRAGLSYNEQFF. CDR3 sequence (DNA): TGCGCCAGCAGCCATCGGGCGGGGTTAAGTTACAATGAGCAGTTCTTC.

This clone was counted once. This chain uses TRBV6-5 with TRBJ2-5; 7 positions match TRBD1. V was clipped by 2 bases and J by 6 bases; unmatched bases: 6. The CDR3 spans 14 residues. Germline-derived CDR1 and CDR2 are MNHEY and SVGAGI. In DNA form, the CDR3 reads TGTGCCAGCAGTTACCAACCGGGACAGAAGACCCAGTACTTC. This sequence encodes CASSYQPGQKTQYF.

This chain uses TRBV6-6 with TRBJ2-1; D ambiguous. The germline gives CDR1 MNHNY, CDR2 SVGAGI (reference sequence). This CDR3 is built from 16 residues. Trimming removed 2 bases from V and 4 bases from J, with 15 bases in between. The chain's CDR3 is CASSYHPRSHYNEQFF. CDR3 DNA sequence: TGTGCCAGCAGTTACCACCCCAGAAGTCATTACAATGAGCAGTTCTTC.

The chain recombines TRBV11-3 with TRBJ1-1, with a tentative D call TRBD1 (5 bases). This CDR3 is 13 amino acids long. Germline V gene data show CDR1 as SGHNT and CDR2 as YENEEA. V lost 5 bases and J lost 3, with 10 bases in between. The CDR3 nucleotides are TGTGCCAGCAGCCGAGACAGCTACACTGAAGCTTTCTTT. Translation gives CASSRDSYTEAFF.

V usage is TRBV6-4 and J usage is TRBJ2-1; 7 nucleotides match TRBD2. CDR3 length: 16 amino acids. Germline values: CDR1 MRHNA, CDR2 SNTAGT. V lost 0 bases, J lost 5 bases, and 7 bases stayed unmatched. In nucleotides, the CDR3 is TGTGCCAGCAGTGACTCGAGCGGGGTGATAGACAATGAGCAGTTCTTC. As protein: CASSDSSGVIDNEQFF.

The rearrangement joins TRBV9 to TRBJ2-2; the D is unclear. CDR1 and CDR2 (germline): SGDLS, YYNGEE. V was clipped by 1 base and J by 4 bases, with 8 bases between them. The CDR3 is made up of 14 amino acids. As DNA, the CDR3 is TGTGCCAGCAGCGTAACTTTTCCCACCGGGGAGCTGTTTTTT. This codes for CASSVTFPTGELFF.

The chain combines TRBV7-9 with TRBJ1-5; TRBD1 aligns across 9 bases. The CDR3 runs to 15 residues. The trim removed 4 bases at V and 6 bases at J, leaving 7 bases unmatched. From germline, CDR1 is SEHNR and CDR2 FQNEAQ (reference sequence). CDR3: CASSYGTGSGQPQHF. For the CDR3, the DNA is TGTGCCAGCAGCTACGGGACAGGGTCGGGTCAGCCCCAGCATTTT. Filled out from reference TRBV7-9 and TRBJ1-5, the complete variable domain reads DTGVSQNPRHKITKRGQNVTFRCDPISEHNRLYWYRQTLGQGPEFLTYFQNEAQLEKSRLLSDRFSAERPKGSFSTLEIQRTEQGDSAMYLCASSYGTGSGQPQHFGDGTRLSIL.

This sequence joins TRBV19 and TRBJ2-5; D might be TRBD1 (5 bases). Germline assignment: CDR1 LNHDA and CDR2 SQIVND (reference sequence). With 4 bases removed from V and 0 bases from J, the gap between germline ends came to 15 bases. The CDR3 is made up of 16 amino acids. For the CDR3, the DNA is TGTGCCAGTAGTAGGGGCAGGGAAGACTACCAAGAGACCCAGTACTTC. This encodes CASSRGREDYQETQYF.

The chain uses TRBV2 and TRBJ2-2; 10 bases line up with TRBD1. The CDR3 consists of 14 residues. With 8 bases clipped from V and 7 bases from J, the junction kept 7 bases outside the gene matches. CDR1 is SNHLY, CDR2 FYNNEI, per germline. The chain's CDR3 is CASVRDRGIGELFF. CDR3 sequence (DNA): TGTGCCAGCGTCCGGGACAGGGGAATCGGGGAGCTGTTTTTT.

This chain's CDR3 is CASSLNLRQGNGYTF. CDR3 coding DNA: TGTGCCAGCAGCTTAAATTTACGACAGGGCAATGGCTACACCTTC. The chain couples TRBV7-9 to TRBJ1-2, with TRBD1 matching over 7 bases. In germline, CDR1 is SEHNR, CDR2 FQNEAQ (reference sequence). The CDR3 spans 15 residues. The trim removed 2 bases at V and 6 bases at J, leaving 9 bases unmatched.

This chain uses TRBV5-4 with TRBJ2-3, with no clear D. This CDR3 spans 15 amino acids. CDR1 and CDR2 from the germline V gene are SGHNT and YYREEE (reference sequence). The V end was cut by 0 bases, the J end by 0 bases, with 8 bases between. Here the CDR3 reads CASSLGLGSTDTQYF. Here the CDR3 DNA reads TGTGCCAGCAGCTTGGGTCTAGGCAGCACAGATACGCAGTATTTT. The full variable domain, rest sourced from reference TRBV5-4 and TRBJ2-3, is ETGVTQSPTHLIKTRGQQVTLRCSSQSGHNTVSWYQQALGQGPQFIFQYYREEENGRGNFPPRFSGLQFPNYSSELNVNALELDDSALYLCASSLGLGSTDTQYFGPGTRLTVL.

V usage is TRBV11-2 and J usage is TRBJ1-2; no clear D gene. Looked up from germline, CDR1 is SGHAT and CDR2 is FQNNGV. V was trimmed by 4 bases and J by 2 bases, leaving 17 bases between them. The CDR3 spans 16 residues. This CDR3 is CASSSQRILQNYGYTF. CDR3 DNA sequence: TGTGCCAGCAGCTCACAACGAATCCTCCAGAACTATGGCTACACCTTC.

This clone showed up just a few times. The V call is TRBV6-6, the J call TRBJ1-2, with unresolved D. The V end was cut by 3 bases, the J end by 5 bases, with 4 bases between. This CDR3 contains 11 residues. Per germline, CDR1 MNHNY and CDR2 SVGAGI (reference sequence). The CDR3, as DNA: TGTGCCAGCAGTTATTTATATGGCTACACCTTC. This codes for CASSYLYGYTF.